This passage covers 19 T cell receptor beta chains from one sample sequenced in a study of T-cell memory formation after mild COVID-19. Via MiXCR, TCRdb re-called the 5' RACE reads, giving one row per CDR3 protein. There are about 350,000 distinct CDR3 sequences in the sample; about an eighth occur only once, and over 20% lies in the top ten. The specimen sequenced was PBMCs or a T cell subset sorted from them (not recorded which). The receptor source for this set is a man aged 18 to 30 who had mild COVID-19 (a few samples of this study predate the infection). Cell type and time point are not known.

The chain employs TRBV30 and TRBJ1-5, with a tentative D call TRBD1 (5 bases). The CDR3 is 13 residues long. Trimming removed 2 bases at V and 4 bases at J, with 9 bases between. Per the germline V gene, CDR1 is GTSNPN and CDR2 is SVGIG (reference sequence). This CDR3 is CAWSHRTNQPQHF. CDR3 nucleotides: TGTGCCTGGAGTCACAGGACGAATCAGCCCCAGCATTTT. Based on the CDR3 plus reference TRBV30 and TRBJ1-5, the full variable domain is SQTIHQWPATLVQPVGSPLSLECTVEGTSNPNLYWYRQAAGRGLQLLFYSVGIGQISSEVPQNLSASRPQDRQFILSSKKLLLSDSGFYLCAWSHRTNQPQHFGDGTRLSIL.

This clonotype was counted a few times. V usage is TRBV7-8 and J usage is TRBJ2-2, with TRBD1 as a possible D gene (6 bases). Germline loops: CDR1 SGHVS, CDR2 FQNEAQ. The CDR3 sequence is 16 residues long. V was clipped by 5 bases and J by 4 bases, with 17 bases between them. CDR3 DNA sequence: TGTGCCAGCAGCCGCACCAGGGGAATAGGCACCGGGGAGCTGTTTTTT. Protein sequence: CASSRTRGIGTGELFF.

This clonotype was seen many times. The chain carries TRBV5-4 and TRBJ1-2; 11 bases line up with TRBD1. Germline V gene sequence: CDR1 SGHNT, CDR2 YYREEE (reference sequence). The CDR3 is made up of 14 amino acids. V trimming: 3 bases; J trimming: 7 bases; junction bases outside the gene matches: 5. As DNA, the CDR3 is TGTGCCAGCAGCTACGGGACAGGGGGTACTGGCTACACCTTC. It encodes CASSYGTGGTGYTF.

This clonotype was seen only a few times. This chain connects TRBV2 to TRBJ2-2; no clear D gene. CDR1 and CDR2 (germline): SNHLY, FYNNEI. The CDR3 spans 11 residues. The V and J ends lost 6 bases and 8 bases respectively, with 7 bases between them. The CDR3 DNA reads as TGTGCCAGCAGGACGAGGGGGGAGCTGTTTTTT. Its translation: CASRTRGELFF.

This clonotype was counted only a few times. The chain is built from TRBV10-3 and TRBJ2-1; the match to TRBD2 covers 10 bases. Per germline, CDR1 ENHRY and CDR2 SYGVKD. After removal of 0 bases from V and 5 bases from J, the junction contained 7 bases not matched to a gene. The CDR3 sequence is 17 residues long. The chain's CDR3 is CAISESMSGGGDNEQFF. The CDR3 DNA follows: TGTGCCATCAGTGAGTCGATGAGCGGGGGGGGAGACAATGAGCAGTTCTTC.

The rearrangement joins TRBV14 to TRBJ2-3; no firm D call. Between the trimmed V and J ends, which lost 3 bases and 0 bases, there was a span of 10 bases. CDR1 and CDR2 (germline): SGHDN, FVKESK. This CDR3 has 15 residues. The CDR3 loop reads CASSHASASTDTQYF. In DNA form, the CDR3 reads TGTGCCAGCAGCCATGCCTCAGCTAGCACAGATACGCAGTATTTT. Complete variable domain (other parts from reference TRBV14 and TRBJ2-3): EAGVTQFPSHSVIEKGQTVTLRCDPISGHDNLYWYRRVMGKEIKFLLHFVKESKQDESGMPNNRFLAERTGGTYSTLKVQPAELEDSGVYFCASSHASASTDTQYFGPGTRLTVL.

This clonotype was observed a handful of times. The J gene is TRBJ2-5, the V gene TRBV28, with D possibly being TRBD1 (6 bases). Trimming left V 6 bases short and J 5 bases short, with 10 bases between. CDR1 and CDR2 (germline): MDHEN, SYDVKM. CDR3 length: 12 residues. The CDR3 here is CASSRGRETQYF. The DNA of the CDR3 is TGTGCCAGCAGCAGGGGAAGGGAGACCCAGTACTTC.

This clonotype has only a few counts. This chain uses TRBV6-5 with TRBJ1-2, with a tentative D call TRBD1 (5 bases). V was cut by 0 bases and J by 0 bases, with 14 bases left in between. Germline V gives CDR1 MNHEY, CDR2 SVGAGI. The length of the CDR3 is 17 residues. This CDR3 is CASSYSAGLVANYGYTF. DNA of the CDR3: TGTGCCAGCAGTTACTCGGCAGGGTTGGTGGCTAACTATGGCTACACCTTC.

This clonotype appeared a few times. This chain's CDR3 is CASSKGGDPEAFF. The CDR3 DNA reads as TGTGCCAGCAGCAAAGGGGGAGATCCTGAAGCTTTCTTT. V is TRBV9 and J is TRBJ1-1, with a weak D call TRBD1 (6 bases). Germline lookup yields CDR1 SGDLS and CDR2 YYNGEE. This CDR3 comprises 13 residues. Trimming removed 4 bases from V and 6 bases from J, with 13 bases in between.

The CDR3: CASSLDGSTRTYNEQFF. CDR3 bases: TGCGCCAGCAGCTTGGATGGTAGCACCCGGACTTACAATGAGCAGTTCTTC. V gene TRBV5-1 combines with J gene TRBJ2-1; possibly TRBD2 for D (5 bases). There are 17 residues in the CDR3. Germline values: CDR1 SGHRS, CDR2 YFSETQ. V gave up 0 bases and J gave up 4 bases, with 17 bases separating them.

This clonotype occurred many times. The J gene is TRBJ1-1, the V gene TRBV12-3 or TRBV12-4, with TRBD1 matching 9 bases. V trimming: 5 bases; J trimming: 10 bases; junction bases outside the gene matches: 20. The length of the CDR3 is 17 residues. The CDR3 loop is CASSLTTGGEVIRPAFF. CDR3 sequence (DNA): TGTGCCAGCAGTCTAACTACAGGGGGCGAGGTAATAAGGCCAGCTTTCTTT.

This clonotype appeared a few times. This chain connects TRBV29-1 to TRBJ2-2; D call uncertain. Trimming pared 4 bases from V and 1 base from J, leaving 7 bases between. The CDR3 sequence is 13 residues long. Germline V CDR1 and CDR2: SQVTM, ANQGSEA. The CDR3 sequence is CSVGGENTGELFF. DNA for the CDR3: TGCAGCGTTGGAGGTGAGAACACCGGGGAGCTGTTTTTT.

This clonotype came up many times. Written as DNA, the CDR3 is TGTGCCAGCAGTCAGGGGGTAAGGTCACCCCTCCACTTT. It translates to CASSQGVRSPLHF. The chain couples TRBV6-5 to TRBJ1-6, with TRBD1 matching 7 bases. V dropped 5 bases and J dropped 10; count of bases not matched to a gene: 5. CDR1 and CDR2 (germline): MNHEY, SVGAGI. The CDR3 consists of 13 residues.

This sequence joins TRBV6-5 and TRBJ1-3; a possible D gene is TRBD1 (5 bases). The V end lost 5 bases, the J end lost 0 bases, and 26 bases lay between the germline ends. Germline CDR1 reads MNHEY; CDR2 reads SVGAGI. The CDR3 runs 20 residues. The CDR3 DNA sequence: TGTGCCAGCAGTCATCTCGCCCCGACAGAGACCGGCATCTCTGGAAACACCATATATTTT. Translated: CASSHLAPTETGISGNTIYF.

The rearrangement links TRBV5-1 to TRBJ2-3; D ambiguous. The V gene lost 0 bases and the J gene lost 10 bases, with 12 bases spanning the gap. Germline loops: CDR1 SGHRS, CDR2 YFSETQ. The CDR3 is 13 amino acids. CDR3 coding DNA: TGCGCCAGCAGCTTGGAGGCTGGTACTGCGCAGTATTTT. Its protein is CASSLEAGTAQYF.

This clonotype was observed a few times. V usage is TRBV6-5 and J usage is TRBJ2-3; 13 nucleotides line up with TRBD2. This CDR3 is 18 amino acids long. The germline CDR1 and CDR2 sequences are MNHEY and SVGAGI. V dropped 5 bases and J dropped 7; count of bases not matched to a gene: 15. The DNA for the CDR3 is TGTGCCAGCAGTCAACCGGGACTAGCGGGGCTGCTGGGGAATACGCAGTATTTT. It yields the protein CASSQPGLAGLLGNTQYF.

This clonotype was seen only a few times. The V and J genes are TRBV2 and TRBJ1-6; 9 positions agree with TRBD1. The ends lost 1 base at V and 10 bases at J; junction bases unmatched: 11. The germline V gene has CDR1 SNHLY and CDR2 FYNNEI. The CDR3 loop spans 17 amino acids. The chain's CDR3 is CASSEGGRTGAASPLHF. Written as DNA, the CDR3 is TGTGCCAGCAGTGAAGGGGGCAGGACAGGGGCGGCCTCACCCCTCCACTTT.

This rearrangement joins TRBV5-5 to TRBJ1-4, with 9 nucleotides matching TRBD1. The V segment lost 4 bases and the J segment 7 bases; nucleotides outside the gene matches: 5. This CDR3 comprises 14 residues. Germline lookup yields CDR1 SGHKS and CDR2 YYEKEE (reference sequence). This CDR3 is CASSDTGGSEKLFF. The CDR3 DNA reads as TGTGCCAGCAGCGACACAGGGGGCTCTGAAAAACTGTTTTTT. The full variable domain, in which reference TRBV5-5 and TRBJ1-4 provide the parts outside the CDR3, is DAGVTQSPTHLIKTRGQQVTLRCSPISGHKSVSWYQQVLGQGPQFIFQYYEKEERGRGNFPDRFSARQFPNYSSELNVNALLLGDSALYLCASSDTGGSEKLFFGSGTQLSVL.

The chain links TRBV14 to TRBJ2-1; 9 bases are a match to TRBD1. Per germline, CDR1 SGHDN and CDR2 FVKESK. The CDR3 has 17 residues. J lost 5 bases, V lost 3 bases, and 11 bases had no gene match. CDR3 region: CASSQAYRDRAHNEQFF. CDR3 coding DNA: TGTGCCAGCAGCCAGGCCTATAGGGACAGGGCCCACAATGAGCAGTTCTTC.